One sample yielded the 20 T cell receptor beta chains listed below, sequenced in a study of CD8 T cells in Susac syndrome. An amount of RNA that ranged from roughly 0.5 to 1 ug was reverse transcribed with random hexamers. TCRdb reprocessed the immunoSEQ multiplex PCR reads with MiXCR, giving one entry per CDR3 protein. The table records tens of thousands of distinct CDR3 sequences, roughly 93% of them present only once. Sequencing was done on a sample of CD4+ T cells from PBMCs. These receptors all come from a human donor with Susac syndrome.

The chain is built from TRBV7-2 and TRBJ1-5; 8 nucleotides align to TRBD1. Germline V CDR1 and CDR2: SGHTA, FQGNSA. This CDR3 spans 15 amino acids. The V and J ends lost 1 base and 3 bases, in that order; junction bases with no gene match: 2. The CDR3 protein is CASSLGGQVNQPQHF. The CDR3 DNA reads TGTGCCAGCAGCTTAGGGGGACAGGTCAATCAGCCCCAGCATTTT.

The rearrangement joins TRBV3-1 to TRBJ2-3, with unresolved D. The CDR3 is made up of 15 amino acids. Germline V gene lookup returns CDR1 LGHDT and CDR2 YNNKEL (reference sequence). V lost 6 bases to trimming and J lost 3 bases, with 16 bases between them. DNA for the CDR3: TGTGCCAGCAGTCCGGACCGGATTCCGACAGATACGCAGTATTTT. Protein: CASSPDRIPTDTQYF.

V gene TRBV6-2 or TRBV6-3 combines with J gene TRBJ2-2; TRBD2 aligns across 7 bases. The CDR3 is 13 residues long. Germline lookup yields CDR1 MNHEY and CDR2 SVGEGT. V was pared by 11 bases and J by 3 bases, with 6 bases of the junction left unmatched. As DNA, the CDR3 is TGTGCCCTTCAGGGAGGGGACACCGGGGAGCTGTTTTTT. Residues: CALQGGDTGELFF.

The genes are TRBV28 and TRBJ2-2; 10 bases match TRBD1. The CDR3 length is 14 residues. Per the germline V gene, CDR1 is MDHEN and CDR2 is SYDVKM. With V trimmed by 5 bases and J by 5 bases, 2 bases remained unmatched. Here the CDR3 DNA reads TGTGCCAGCAGTCGGACAGGGGGGACCGGGGAGCTGTTTTTT. It yields the protein CASSRTGGTGELFF.

The rearrangement uses TRBV7-2 and TRBJ2-7, with a possible D match to TRBD2 (5 bases). Trimming stripped 0 bases from V and 5 bases from J, with 11 bases between. Germline CDR1 and CDR2: SGHTA and FQGNSA. The CDR3 spans 14 residues. This CDR3 reads CASSLAGMRDEQYF. The DNA for the CDR3 is TGTGCCAGCAGCTTAGCCGGGATGAGGGACGAGCAGTACTTC.

The V and J genes are TRBV29-1 and TRBJ2-7; possibly TRBD1 or TRBD2 for D (7 bases each). Per the germline V gene, CDR1 is SQVTM and CDR2 is ANQGSEA. V was clipped by 0 bases and J by 11 bases, with 17 bases between them. The CDR3 is 13 residues long. CDR3 region: CSVEDRGDSPEYF. The CDR3 coding sequence is TGCAGCGTTGAAGATCGGGGGGACAGCCCCGAGTACTTC.

The chain uses TRBV20-1 and TRBJ2-1; 11 nucleotides line up with TRBD2. Germline values: CDR1 DFQATT, CDR2 SNEGSKA (reference sequence). Trimming took 3 bases from V and 2 from J; bases not matched to a gene: 9. This CDR3 has 17 residues. Here the CDR3 reads CSASSPTSGGPYNEQFF. The CDR3, as DNA: TGCAGTGCTAGTTCTCCAACTAGCGGGGGCCCCTACAATGAGCAGTTCTTC.

This chain links TRBV5-4 with TRBJ2-7; D is uncertain. The CDR3 has 14 amino acids. The germline V and J ends were trimmed by 4 bases and 5 bases, with 16 bases remaining between them. In germline, CDR1 is SGHNT, CDR2 YYREEE (reference sequence). CDR3 sequence (DNA): TGTGCCAGCAGCCCAGACGGACCGACCGACGAGCAGTACTTC. This gives the protein CASSPDGPTDEQYF.

The V call is TRBV6-5, the J call TRBJ1-2; tentatively, D is TRBD1 (6 bases). This CDR3 is built from 15 residues. CDR1 MNHEY and CDR2 SVGAGI come from the germline V gene. Trimming stripped 0 bases from V and 5 bases from J, with 13 bases between. The CDR3 loop reads CASSYSGAGGYGYTF. The CDR3 DNA sequence: TGTGCCAGCAGTTACTCGGGGGCTGGCGGTTATGGCTACACCTTC.

The gene calls are TRBV4-3 and TRBJ2-1; D unresolved. Per the germline V gene, CDR1 is LGHNA and CDR2 is YSLEER. Trimming stripped 4 bases from V and 0 bases from J, with 7 bases between. CDR3 size: 14 residues. The CDR3 coding sequence is TGCGCCAGCAGCCGGGCCTTCTCCTACAATGAGCAGTTCTTC. Its protein is CASSRAFSYNEQFF.

V gene TRBV18 combines with J gene TRBJ2-5; no clear D gene. This CDR3 comprises 13 residues. From germline, CDR1 is KGHSH and CDR2 LQKENI. V was cut by 3 bases and J by 2 bases, with 7 bases left in between. Here the CDR3 reads CASSPAIQETQYF. DNA for the CDR3: TGTGCCAGCTCACCTGCAATTCAAGAGACCCAGTACTTC.

V usage is TRBV30 and J usage is TRBJ1-6; TRBD1 matches at 8 bases. J gave up 7 bases and V 0 bases, and 5 bases lay outside the gene matches. CDR3 length: 15 amino acids. Germline CDR1 and CDR2: GTSNPN and SVGIG (reference sequence). CDR3 nucleotide sequence: TGTGCCTGGAGTGTCGCAGGGGGCCTAAATTCACCCCTCCACTTT. Amino acids: CAWSVAGGLNSPLHF.

The chain combines TRBV3-1 with TRBJ1-1, with a tentative D call TRBD1 (5 bases). The CDR3 contains 13 residues. CDR1 LGHDT and CDR2 YNNKEL come from the germline V gene (reference sequence). Trimming removed 1 base from V and 3 bases from J, with 6 bases in between. The CDR3 loop is CASSQGDYTEAFF. The CDR3, as DNA: TGTGCCAGCAGCCAAGGGGACTACACTGAAGCTTTCTTT.

The chain employs TRBV12-5 and TRBJ1-2; 8 nucleotides match TRBD1. The CDR3 contains 14 residues. The V gene end was trimmed by 4 bases and the J gene end by 2 bases; junction bases not matched to a gene: 3. The germline CDR1 and CDR2 sequences are LGHNT and FRNRAP. For the CDR3, the DNA is TGTGCTAGTGGTTCAGGACAGGGCAACTATGGCTACACCTTC. Its translation is CASGSGQGNYGYTF.

The chain uses TRBV28 and TRBJ2-7; the D gene is possibly TRBD2 (6 bases). V lost 10 bases and J lost 2, with 18 bases in between. The CDR3 is 14 residues long. Germline-derived CDR1 and CDR2 are MDHEN and SYDVKM. CDR3 region: CATTYRREAYEQYF. The CDR3 DNA sequence: TGTGCCACCACATATAGGAGGGAGGCCTACGAGCAGTACTTC.

The chain recombines TRBV25-1 with TRBJ2-7, with a tentative D call TRBD1 (6 bases). This CDR3 is built from 10 residues. In germline, CDR1 is MGHDK, CDR2 SYGVNS. V gave up 5 bases and J gave up 9 bases, with 8 bases separating them. CDR3 residues: CASSLDRQYF. The DNA of the CDR3 is TGTGCCAGCAGTCTGGACAGGCAGTACTTC.

V is TRBV5-1 and J is TRBJ1-6, with 8 bases that match TRBD1. Germline trimming cut 7 bases from V and 9 bases from J; bases unmatched to any gene: 12. The CDR3 loop spans 15 amino acids. The germline gives CDR1 SGHRS, CDR2 YFSETQ. The CDR3 is CASGPGGEQGSPLHF. In DNA form, the CDR3 reads TGCGCCAGCGGACCAGGGGGCGAGCAGGGTTCACCCCTCCACTTT.

This sequence joins TRBV5-6 and TRBJ2-3; the D gene is possibly TRBD1 (6 bases). The CDR3 is 16 amino acids. Between the trimmed V and J ends, which lost 1 base and 4 bases, there was a span of 16 bases. The germline CDR1 and CDR2 sequences are SGHDT and YYEEEE. CDR3 amino acids: CASSLRGTLLADTQYF. The CDR3 DNA reads TGTGCCAGCAGCTTGAGAGGGACACTTCTCGCAGATACGCAGTATTTT. The full variable domain, its missing parts supplied by reference TRBV5-6 and TRBJ2-3, is DAGVTQSPTHLIKTRGQQVTLRCSPKSGHDTVSWYQQALGQGPQFIFQYYEEEERQRGNFPDRFSGHQFPNYSSELNVNALLLGDSALYLCASSLRGTLLADTQYFGPGTRLTVL.

The chain is built from TRBV6-2 or TRBV6-3 and TRBJ1-2; 10 bases map to TRBD1. With 7 bases clipped from V and 2 bases from J, the junction kept 7 bases outside the gene matches. This CDR3 has 15 residues. Germline assignment: CDR1 MNHEY and CDR2 SVGEGT. CDR3 DNA: TGTGCCAGCATTCAGACGGGACAGGGGAACTATGGCTACACCTTC. This codes for CASIQTGQGNYGYTF.

This chain connects TRBV3-1 to TRBJ2-3; the match to TRBD2 covers 9 bases. Trimming removed 1 base from V and 0 bases from J; junction bases left unmatched: 8. The CDR3 contains 18 residues. CDR1 LGHDT and CDR2 YNNKEL come from the germline V gene (reference sequence). In nucleotides, the CDR3 is TGTGCCAGCAGCCAAGCAGGGGCTAGCGGGGAGAGCACAGATACGCAGTATTTT. Its translation: CASSQAGASGESTDTQYF.